The clone carrying this T cell receptor (beta chain) was seen only a few times. Its target is not known. Overall study findings and caveats: The larger-cohort validation was restricted to a single TCR beta V-J rearrangement rather than whole repertoires.

TCRdb ran MiXCR on the 5' RACE reads and lists one entry per CDR3 protein. The sample has under 35,000 distinct CDR3 sequences, about 24% seen once. The CDR3 sequence is 16 residues long. V dropped 6 bases and J dropped 0 bases, with 18 bases sitting between them. CDR1 is MNHEY, CDR2 SVGEGT, per germline. Memory CD4+ T cells were sorted as CD4+CD45RO+CD25- cells. The chain uses TRBV6-2 or TRBV6-3 and TRBJ2-7; the D gene is possibly TRBD2 (6 bases). The TCR sequence derives from a female donor with breast cancer. The sample comprised memory CD4+ T cells sorted from blood. Subset reported: memory CD4+ T cells, CD4+CD45RO+CD25-. As DNA, the CDR3 is TGTGCCAGCAGCGGCAACCAGGGACTCAGCTCCTACGAGCAGTACTTC. Translated, it gives CASSGNQGLSSYEQYF.